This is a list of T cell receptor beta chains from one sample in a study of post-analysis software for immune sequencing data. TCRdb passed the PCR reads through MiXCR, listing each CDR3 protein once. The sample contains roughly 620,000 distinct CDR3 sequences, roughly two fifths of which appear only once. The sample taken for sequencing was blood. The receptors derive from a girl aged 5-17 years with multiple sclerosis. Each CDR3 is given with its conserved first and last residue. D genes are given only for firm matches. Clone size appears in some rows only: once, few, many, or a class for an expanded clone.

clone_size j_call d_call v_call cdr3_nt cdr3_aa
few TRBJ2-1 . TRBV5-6 TGTGCCAGCAGCGCCAAGGACAATGAGCAGTTCTTC CASSAKDNEQFF
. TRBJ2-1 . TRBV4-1 TGCGCCAGCAGCCGCTGGAGGTCTTTGAGGGACAATGAGCAGTTCTTC CASSRWRSLRDNEQFF
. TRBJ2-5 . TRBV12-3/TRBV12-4 TGTGCCAGCATCGGAGATGTGATGGAAGAGACCCAGTACTTC CASIGDVMEETQYF
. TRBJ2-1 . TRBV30 TGTGCCTGGAGTGGAGTTGATGAGCAGTTCTTC CAWSGVDEQFF
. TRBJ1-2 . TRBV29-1 TGCAGCGTTGATAGACCGAACTATGGCTACACCTTC CSVDRPNYGYTF
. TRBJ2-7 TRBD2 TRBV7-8 TGTGCCAGCAGCTTTAACGGGGGGGGACTACCATACGAGCAGTACTTC CASSFNGGGLPYEQYF
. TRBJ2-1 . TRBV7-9 TGTGCCAGCAGCTTAGCGTTTGGGGGCAATGAGCAGTTCTTC CASSLAFGGNEQFF
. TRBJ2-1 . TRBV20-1 TGCAGTGCTCCATGGACTAACCTCAATGAGCAGTTCTTC CSAPWTNLNEQFF
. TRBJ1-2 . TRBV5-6 TGTGCCAGCAGCTTGTCTTACAGGGAGGACTATGGCTACACCTTC CASSLSYREDYGYTF
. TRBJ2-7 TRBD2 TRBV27 TGTGCCAGCAGGCCGGGACTAGCGTCCTACGAGCAGTACTTC CASRPGLASYEQYF
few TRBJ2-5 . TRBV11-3 TGTGCCAGCAGCTTTAATTCCAGGCCCCAAAGGGAGACCCAGTACTTC CASSFNSRPQRETQYF
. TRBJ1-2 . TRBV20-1 TGCAGTGCTAGAGGTTACAGGGCTGGCTACACCTTC CSARGYRAGYTF
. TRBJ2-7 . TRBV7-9 TGTGCCAGCAGCTTAAGCAGTCACTCCTACGAGCAGTACTTC CASSLSSHSYEQYF
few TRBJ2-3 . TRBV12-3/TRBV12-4 TGTGCCAGCAGTGAACATCGGGGGAGCACAGATACGGAGTATTTT CASSEHRGSTDTEYF
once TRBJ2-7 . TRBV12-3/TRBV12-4 TGTGCCAGCAGCTTAACCGGCAACCCAGGGGCCCAGTACTTC CASSLTGNPGAQYF
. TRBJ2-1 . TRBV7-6 TGTGCCAGCAGCTTGGGGGACACAAATGAGCAGTTCTTC CASSLGDTNEQFF
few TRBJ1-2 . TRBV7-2 TGTGCCAGCAGCTTAGAGGCTTATGGCTACACCTTC CASSLEAYGYTF
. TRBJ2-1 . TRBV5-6 TGTGCCAGCAGCTTGTTTGGGCAGGACTACAATGAGCAGTTCTTC CASSLFGQDYNEQFF
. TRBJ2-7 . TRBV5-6 TGTGCCAGCAGCCCTGCCGGGGCCCCTTACGAGCAGTACTTC CASSPAGAPYEQYF
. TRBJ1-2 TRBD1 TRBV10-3 TGTGCCATCAGAGGACAGGGGGCGGAATTTCGCTACACCTTC CAIRGQGAEFRYTF
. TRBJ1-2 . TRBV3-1 TGTGCCAGCAGCCACGACCCGGCGGGAGGCTACACCTTC CASSHDPAGGYTF
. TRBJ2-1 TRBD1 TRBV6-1 TGTGCCAGCAGACGACAGGGGAGTGAGCAGTTCTTC CASRRQGSEQFF
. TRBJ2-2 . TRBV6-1 TGTGCCAGCAGGGAAGCAGGCACGAACACCGGGGAGCTGTTTTTT CASREAGTNTGELFF
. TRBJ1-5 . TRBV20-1 TGCAGTGCTCATAGTGGTAGTGGGGGCAATCAGCCCCAGCATTTT CSAHSGSGGNQPQHF
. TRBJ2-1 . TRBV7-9 TGTGCCAGCAGCCGAGTCATCCTAGCGAAGGACAATGAGCAGTTCTTC CASSRVILAKDNEQFF
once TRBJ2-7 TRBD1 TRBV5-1 TGCGCCAGCAGCTTGGATCCGGGACAGGGGGCCTACGAGCAGTACTTC CASSLDPGQGAYEQYF
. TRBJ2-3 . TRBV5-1 TGCGCCAGCAGCTTGTCGACTTCACCGGACACAGATACGCAGTATTTT CASSLSTSPDTDTQYF
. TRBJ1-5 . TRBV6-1 TGTGCCAGCAAAGGGGCGGATCAGCCCCAGCATTTT CASKGADQPQHF
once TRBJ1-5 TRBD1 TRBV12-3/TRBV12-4 TGTGCCGGCAGTCAATCCCGACAGGGTAGGGGTCAGCCCCAGCATTTT CAGSQSRQGRGQPQHF
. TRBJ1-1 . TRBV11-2 TGTGCCAGCAGCTTAGTCGGGGGGGCCGGGACTGAAGCTTTCTTT CASSLVGGAGTEAFF
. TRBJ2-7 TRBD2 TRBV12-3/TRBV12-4 TGTGCCAGCAGTTTAGGGACTAGCGGTCCTGGGGGGTACTACGAGCAGTACTTC CASSLGTSGPGGYYEQYF
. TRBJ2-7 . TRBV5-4 TGTGCCAGCAGCAAAACGACAGGAAAGGTCTACGAGCAGTACTTC CASSKTTGKVYEQYF
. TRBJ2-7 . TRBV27 TGTGCCAGCAGTCGCCCCCCGGGGCGAGGGTCCTACGAGCAGTACTTC CASSRPPGRGSYEQYF
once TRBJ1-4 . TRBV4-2 TGTGCCAGCAGCCAAAATAATGAAAAACTGTTTTTT CASSQNNEKLFF
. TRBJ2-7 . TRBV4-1 TGCGCCAGCAGCCAAGATTCAAGGGTGGAGGAGCAGTACTTC CASSQDSRVEEQYF
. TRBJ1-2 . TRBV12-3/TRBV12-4 TGTGCCAGCAGTTTGTGGGAAGGGCATGGCTACACCTTC CASSLWEGHGYTF
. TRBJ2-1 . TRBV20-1 TGCAGTGCTAGAGATCCTTCGGCTAGCGCCTCCTACAATGAGCAGTTCTTC CSARDPSASASYNEQFF
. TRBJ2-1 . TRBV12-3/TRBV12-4 TGTGCCAGCAAAGGGCTGACAGTTCAATCCTACAATGAGCAGTTCTTC CASKGLTVQSYNEQFF
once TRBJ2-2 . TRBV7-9 TGTGCCAGCAGCTTGCCTAAGGGGGAGCTGTTTTTT CASSLPKGELFF
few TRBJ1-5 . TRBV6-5 TGTGCCAGCAGACCCGTCGGGGTTGGCAATCAGCCCCAGCATTTT CASRPVGVGNQPQHF
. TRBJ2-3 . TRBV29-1 TGCAGCGCAACAGAAAGCACAGATACGCAGTATTTT CSATESTDTQYF
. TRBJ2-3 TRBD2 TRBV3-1 TGTGCCAGCAGCCAATCCGCGGGAGGGCGAGATACGCAGTATTTT CASSQSAGGRDTQYF
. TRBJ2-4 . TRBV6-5 TGTGCCAGCAGTACCAGGGGAGCCAAAAACATTCAGTACTTC CASSTRGAKNIQYF
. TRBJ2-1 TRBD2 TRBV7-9 TGTGCCAGCAGCACTTTAGCGGGGGGGACGAATGAGCAGTTCTTC CASSTLAGGTNEQFF
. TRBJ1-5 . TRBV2 TGTGCCAGCAGTGAAGTGGGCAGAAATCAGCCCCAGCATTTT CASSEVGRNQPQHF
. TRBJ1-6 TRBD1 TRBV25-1 TGTGCCAGCGACCTGGGACAGCGAAGTAATTCACCCCTCCACTTT CASDLGQRSNSPLHF
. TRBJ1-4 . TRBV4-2 TGTGCCAGCAGCCAAGCCGGAGGGCCGGGACACGAGAATGAAAAACTGTTTTTT CASSQAGGPGHENEKLFF
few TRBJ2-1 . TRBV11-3 TGTGCCAGCAGCTTAGAAGACTCTCCTATGCAGTTCTTC CASSLEDSPMQFF
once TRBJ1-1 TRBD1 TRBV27 TGTGCCAGCAGTTTTGCGACAGGGGACACTGAAGCTTTCTTT CASSFATGDTEAFF
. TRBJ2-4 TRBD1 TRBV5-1 TGCGCCAGCAGCCCGGACAGGGAAGCCATTCAGTACTTC CASSPDREAIQYF
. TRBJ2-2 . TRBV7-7 TGTGCCAGCAGCCCCGCCTCGAGGACCGGGGAGCTGTTTTTT CASSPASRTGELFF
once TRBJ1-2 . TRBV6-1 TGTGCCAGCAGTGAAGCGCGAGGGGCCCGTGGCTACACCTTC CASSEARGARGYTF
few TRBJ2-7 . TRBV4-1 TGCGCCAGCAGCCAAGAGAACGGACGTAACTGGTACGAGCAGTACTTC CASSQENGRNWYEQYF
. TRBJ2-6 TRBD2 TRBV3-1 TGTGCCAGCAGTCCGTCGTGGCGGGAGAGCTCTGGGGCCAACGTCCTGACTTTC CASSPSWRESSGANVLTF
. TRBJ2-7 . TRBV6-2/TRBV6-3 TGTGCCAGCAGTTCGAGGAGCGGACCCTCCTACGAGCAGTACTTC CASSSRSGPSYEQYF
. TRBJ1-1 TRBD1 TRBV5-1 TGCGCCAGCAGCTTTAGAGGACAGGGCACTGCGGACACTGAAGCTTTCTTT CASSFRGQGTADTEAFF
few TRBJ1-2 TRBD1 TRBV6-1 TGTGCCAGCAGTGAGCGGGACAGGCGGGGCGGCTACACCTTC CASSERDRRGGYTF
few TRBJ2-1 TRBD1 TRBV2 TGTGCCAGCAGAGTGGACAGGGGCTCCTACAATGAGCAGTTCTTC CASRVDRGSYNEQFF